This TCR beta chain was identified during a study of OX40 agonist ivuxolimab in advanced cancers. Background on the study: Participants averaged approximately 65 years of age (range about 23 to 80) and were over 75% male. One patient with hepatocellular carcinoma and two with cutaneous melanoma, three in all, had partial responses.

TCRdb's table, derived via immunoSEQ multiplex PCR, lists solely in-frame clones and lacks some. The sample has about 68,000 clones; 80% to 90% are singletons. V gave up 4 bases and J gave up 2 bases; unmatched junction bases: 14. This CDR3 has 18 residues. Looked up from germline, CDR1 is SGHTA and CDR2 is FQGTGA. The chain recombines TRBV7-3 with TRBJ2-3, with 8 positions matching TRBD2. The sequence derives from an adult with an advanced solid tumor such as melanoma, head and neck, liver or kidney cancer. Sample: CD4+ or CD8+ T cells sorted from blood, taken in a trial of the OX40 agonist ivuxolimab. DNA for the CDR3: TGTGCCAGCAGCTCCCATCGGGGGGGCCTCACCTTCACAGATACGCAGTATTTT. Amino acid sequence: CASSSHRGGLTFTDTQYF.